This T cell receptor (beta chain) originates from a study of PD-L1 blockade in urothelial cancer. Trimming removed 2 bases at V and 8 bases at J, with 17 bases between. Germline CDR1 SGHTA, CDR2 FQGTGA. CDR3 length equals 15 residues. The repertoire was sequenced with immunoSEQ multiplex PCR; TCRdb's copy has only in-frame clones and lacks some. The table lists about 88,000 clones, approximately 91% of them singletons, with over 8.5% in the top ten. The sample here was PBMCs, taken around atezolizumab (anti-PD-L1) treatment. The chain couples TRBV7-3 to TRBJ2-3; perhaps TRBD1 as D (6 bases). This receptor was obtained from a man in his sixties with urothelial cancer. The CDR3 reads CASSLLGQGIGTQYF. The CDR3 nucleotides are TGTGCCAGCAGCTTATTAGGTCAGGGGATTGGTACGCAGTATTTT.